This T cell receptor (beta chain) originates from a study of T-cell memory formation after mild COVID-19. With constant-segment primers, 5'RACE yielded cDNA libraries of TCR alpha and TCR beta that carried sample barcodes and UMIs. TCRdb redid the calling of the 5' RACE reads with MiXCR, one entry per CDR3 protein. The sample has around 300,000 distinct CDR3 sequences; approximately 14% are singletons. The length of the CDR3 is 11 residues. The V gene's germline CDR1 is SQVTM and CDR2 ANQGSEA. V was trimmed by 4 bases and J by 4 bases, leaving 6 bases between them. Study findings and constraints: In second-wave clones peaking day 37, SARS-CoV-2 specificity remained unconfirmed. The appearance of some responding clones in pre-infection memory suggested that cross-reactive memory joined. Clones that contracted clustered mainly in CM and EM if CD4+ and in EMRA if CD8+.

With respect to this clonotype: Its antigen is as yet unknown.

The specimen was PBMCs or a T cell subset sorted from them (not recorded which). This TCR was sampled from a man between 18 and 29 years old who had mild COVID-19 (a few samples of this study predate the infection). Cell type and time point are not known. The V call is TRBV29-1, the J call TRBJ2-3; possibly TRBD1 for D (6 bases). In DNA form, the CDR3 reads TGCAGCGTTGCAGGGGCAGATACGCAGTATTTT. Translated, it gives CSVAGADTQYF.